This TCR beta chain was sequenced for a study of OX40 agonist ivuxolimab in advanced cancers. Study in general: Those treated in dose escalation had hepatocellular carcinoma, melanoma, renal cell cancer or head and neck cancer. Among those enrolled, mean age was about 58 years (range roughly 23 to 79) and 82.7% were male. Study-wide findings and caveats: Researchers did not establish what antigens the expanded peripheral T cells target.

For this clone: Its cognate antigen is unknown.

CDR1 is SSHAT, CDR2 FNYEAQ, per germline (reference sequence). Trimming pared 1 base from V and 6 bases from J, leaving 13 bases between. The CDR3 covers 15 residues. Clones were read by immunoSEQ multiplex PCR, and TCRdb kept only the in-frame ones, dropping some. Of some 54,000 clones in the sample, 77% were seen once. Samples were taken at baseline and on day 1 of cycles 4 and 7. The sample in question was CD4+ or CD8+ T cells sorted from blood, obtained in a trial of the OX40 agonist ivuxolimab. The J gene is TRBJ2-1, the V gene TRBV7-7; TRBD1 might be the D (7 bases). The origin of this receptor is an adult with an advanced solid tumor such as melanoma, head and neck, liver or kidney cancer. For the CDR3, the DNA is TGTGCCAGCAGCTTAGGACAGGGAGGTCGCAATGAGCAGTTCTTC. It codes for CASSLGQGGRNEQFF.